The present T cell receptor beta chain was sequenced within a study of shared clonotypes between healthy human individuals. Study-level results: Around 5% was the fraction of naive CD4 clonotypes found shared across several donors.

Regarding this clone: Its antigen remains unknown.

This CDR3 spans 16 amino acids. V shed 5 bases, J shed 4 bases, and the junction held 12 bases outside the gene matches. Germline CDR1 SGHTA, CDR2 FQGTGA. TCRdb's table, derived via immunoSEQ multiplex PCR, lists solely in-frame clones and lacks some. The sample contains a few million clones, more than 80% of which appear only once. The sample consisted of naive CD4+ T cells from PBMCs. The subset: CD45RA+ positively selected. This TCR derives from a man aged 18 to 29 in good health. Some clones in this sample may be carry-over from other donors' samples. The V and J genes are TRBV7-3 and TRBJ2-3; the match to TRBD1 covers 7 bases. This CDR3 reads CASSRRTGQIPDTQYF. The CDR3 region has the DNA TGTGCCAGCAGCCGAAGGACAGGCCAAATCCCAGATACGCAGTATTTT.